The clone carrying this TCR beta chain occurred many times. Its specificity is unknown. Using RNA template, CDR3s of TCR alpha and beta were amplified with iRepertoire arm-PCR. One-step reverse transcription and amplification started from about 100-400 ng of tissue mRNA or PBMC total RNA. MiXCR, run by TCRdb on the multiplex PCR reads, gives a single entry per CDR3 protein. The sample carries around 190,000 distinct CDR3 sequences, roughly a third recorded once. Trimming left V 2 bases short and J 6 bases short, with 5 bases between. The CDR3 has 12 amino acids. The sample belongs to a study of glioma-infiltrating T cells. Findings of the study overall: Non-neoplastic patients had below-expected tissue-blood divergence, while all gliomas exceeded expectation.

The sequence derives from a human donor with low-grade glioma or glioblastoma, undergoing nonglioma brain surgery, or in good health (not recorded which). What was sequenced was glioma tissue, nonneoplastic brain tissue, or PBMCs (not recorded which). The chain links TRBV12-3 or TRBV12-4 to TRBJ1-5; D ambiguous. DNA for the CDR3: TGTGCCAGCAGTTTAAAGGCTCAGCCCCAGCATTTT. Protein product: CASSLKAQPQHF.